Listed below are T cell receptor beta chains from one sample, sequenced in a study of glioma-infiltrating T cells. Each CDR3 protein is one row after TCRdb ran MiXCR on the multiplex PCR reads. The sample has some 130,000 distinct CDR3 sequences, around 25% seen once. Source material: glioma tissue, nonneoplastic brain tissue, or PBMCs (not recorded which). The receptor source for this set is a human donor with low-grade glioma or glioblastoma, undergoing nonglioma brain surgery, or in good health (not recorded which). Both conserved end residues are part of each CDR3. D genes are given only for firm matches. Size tells how often a clone was seen (once, few, many) or the class of an expanded clone, and some rows leave it out.

V,J,size,D,CDR3,DNA
TRBV6-1,TRBJ2-3,many,-,CASNPSRGVATTDTQYF,TGTGCCAGCAACCCCTCCCGGGGAGTAGCAACGACAGATACGCAGTATTTT
TRBV24-1,TRBJ2-3,few,-,CATSDTRDSTDTQYF,TGTGCCACCAGTGATACCCGGGACTCCACAGATACGCAGTATTTT
TRBV20-1,TRBJ1-5,-,-,CSAGEGGNNQPQHF,TGCAGTGCTGGAGAGGGAGGGAACAATCAGCCCCAGCATTTT
TRBV19,TRBJ1-1,few,-,CATRKGDAEAFF,TGTGCCACCCGCAAAGGGGATGCTGAAGCTTTCTTT
TRBV24-1,TRBJ1-5,-,-,CASQGGNYQPQHF,TGTGCCTCCCAGGGAGGGAATTATCAGCCCCAGCATTTT
TRBV19,TRBJ1-1,-,-,CASIPRDGTIWRAFF,TGTGCCAGTATCCCTCGGGACGGGACGATCTGGCGGGCTTTCTTT
TRBV20-1,TRBJ2-2,many,TRBD1,CSARGQGAGAGELFF,TGCAGTGCTAGGGGACAGGGGGCCGGGGCCGGGGAGCTGTTTTTT
TRBV20-1,TRBJ1-1,many,-,CSALQRAANTEAFF,TGCAGTGCCCTTCAAAGGGCAGCCAACACTGAAGCTTTCTTT
TRBV7-8,TRBJ1-1,-,-,CASSLNLGDGAFF,TGTGCCAGCAGCCTTAACCTAGGGGACGGGGCTTTCTTT
TRBV20-1,TRBJ2-3,many,TRBD2,CSARASSGGEVDTQYF,TGCAGTGCTAGAGCCAGTAGCGGGGGGGAAGTGGATACGCAGTATTTT
TRBV18,TRBJ2-5,few,-,CASSPLGPPQETQYF,TGTGCCAGCTCACCACTCGGGCCGCCCCAAGAGACCCAGTACTTC
TRBV7-2,TRBJ1-1,-,-,CASSSEGGNEAFF,TGTGCCAGCAGCTCCGAGGGGGGGAATGAAGCTTTCTTT
TRBV20-1,TRBJ1-3,many,-,CSAALGDSGNTIYF,TGCAGTGCTGCGCTCGGGGACTCTGGAAACACCATATATTTT
TRBV24-1,TRBJ1-5,few,-,CATSDPGDGNQPQHF,TGTGCCACCAGTGATCCAGGGGATGGCAATCAGCCCCAGCATTTT
TRBV20-1,TRBJ1-6,few,-,CSANTGGSYNSPLHF,TGCAGTGCTAATACCGGGGGCTCCTATAATTCACCCCTCCACTTT
TRBV20-1,TRBJ2-1,-,-,CSARDGGRVNNEQFF,TGCAGTGCTAGAGATGGTGGACGGGTAAACAATGAGCAGTTCTTC
TRBV24-1,TRBJ1-2,-,-,CATSEAPGGGYTF,TGTGCCACCAGTGAAGCACCTGGAGGTGGCTATACCTTC
TRBV28,TRBJ1-2,few,-,CASSIEPGTQRGGYTF,TGTGCCAGCAGTATAGAACCAGGGACGCAAAGGGGGGGCTACACCTTC
TRBV20-1,TRBJ2-3,few,-,CSARTGLPADTQYF,TGCAGTGCTAGGACGGGACTCCCGGCTGATACGCAGTATTTT
TRBV2,TRBJ2-5,few,TRBD2,CASSGLAGAQETQYF,TGTGCCAGCAGTGGGCTAGCGGGGGCCCAAGAGACCCAGTACTTC
TRBV10-2,TRBJ2-1,few,-,CASSEIQRAYNEQFF,TGCGCCAGCAGTGAGATCCAGCGGGCCTACAATGAGCAGTTCTTC
TRBV20-1,TRBJ1-2,few,TRBD1,CSARVGGQGIYGYTF,TGCAGTGCTAGAGTGGGGGGACAGGGTATTTATGGCTACACCTTC
TRBV4-1,TRBJ1-1,many,TRBD1,CASSQATGKRTEAFF,TGCGCCAGCAGCCAAGCGACAGGGAAGAGGACTGAAGCTTTCTTT
TRBV28,TRBJ2-1,many,TRBD2,CASYSTERGGRRSSYNEQFF,TGTGCCAGCTACTCGACGGAGCGGGGGGGCCGTCGGAGCTCCTACAATGAGCAGTTCTTC
TRBV12-3/TRBV12-4,TRBJ1-1,-,-,CASSQRGESNTEAFF,TGTGCCAGCAGTCAAAGGGGGGAGAGTAACACTGAAGCTTTCTTT
TRBV7-3,TRBJ1-1,-,-,CASSLSWTAVNTEAFF,TGTGCCAGCAGCTTAAGTTGGACAGCAGTGAACACTGAAGCTTTCTTT
TRBV24-1,TRBJ2-1,few,-,CATSEGNPYNEQFF,TGTGCCACCAGTGAGGGTAACCCCTACAATGAGCAGTTCTTC
TRBV24-1,TRBJ2-3,few,-,CATSEFSPPTDTQYF,TGTGCCACCAGTGAGTTTAGTCCTCCCACAGATACGCAGTATTTT
TRBV29-1,TRBJ1-5,-,-,CSVEDQGSNQPQHF,TGCAGCGTTGAAGACCAGGGGAGCAATCAGCCCCAGCATTTT
TRBV7-9,TRBJ2-5,few,TRBD2,CASSLPLAGVQTQYF,TGTGCCAGCAGCTTACCCCTAGCGGGGGTACAGACCCAGTACTTC
TRBV6-1,TRBJ1-6,-,-,CASTGTGTYNSPLHF,TGTGCCAGCACCGGAACAGGGACCTATAATTCACCCCTCCACTTT
TRBV24-1,TRBJ2-1,few,TRBD2,CATSDPGLGYNEQFF,TGTGCCACCAGTGACCCCGGACTAGGTTACAATGAGCAGTTCTTC
TRBV2,TRBJ1-5,-,-,CASRSDSNQPQHF,TGTGCCAGCAGGTCAGATAGCAATCAGCCCCAGCATTTT
TRBV4-1,TRBJ1-1,-,-,CASSQDPGRNTEAFF,TGCGCCAGCAGCCAAGATCCCGGCAGGAACACTGAAGCTTTCTTT
TRBV5-6,TRBJ1-2,few,-,CASQGDNYGYTF,TGTGCCAGCCAGGGTGATAACTATGGCTACACCTTC
TRBV6-6,TRBJ2-5,few,TRBD1,CANSRTGDTWETQYF,TGTGCCAACAGTAGAACAGGGGATACGTGGGAGACCCAGTACTTC
TRBV14,TRBJ2-3,few,-,CASSQEALARVYF,TGTGCCAGCAGCCAAGAAGCACTAGCTCGTGTGTATTTT
TRBV27,TRBJ2-1,once,-,CATSVPLEQFF,TGTGCCACCTCAGTCCCTCTTGAGCAGTTCTTC
TRBV12-3/TRBV12-4,TRBJ1-1,few,-,CASSFRVSGYTEAFF,TGTGCCAGCAGTTTCAGGGTCTCGGGGTACACTGAAGCTTTCTTT
TRBV19,TRBJ1-5,-,-,CASSSPTSSNQPQHF,TGTGCCAGTAGTTCCCCGACCTCTAGCAATCAGCCCCAGCATTTT
TRBV7-2,TRBJ1-2,few,-,CASSYLGGGRDGYTF,TGTGCCAGCAGCTACCTGGGCGGGGGGAGGGATGGCTACACCTTC
TRBV6-2/TRBV6-3,TRBJ2-5,many,TRBD2,CASSYSLAGDQETQYF,TGTGCCAGCAGTTACTCGCTAGCGGGGGACCAAGAGACCCAGTACTTC
TRBV10-3,TRBJ1-1,-,-,CAAPIMYAFF,TGTGCCGCCCCTATCATGTACGCTTTCTTT
TRBV3-1,TRBJ1-1,few,-,CASSQVGGHTEAFF,TGTGCCAGCAGCCAAGTAGGAGGCCACACTGAAGCTTTCTTT
TRBV20-1,TRBJ1-3,-,-,CSARPQPPRGPGNTIYF,TGCAGTGCTAGGCCGCAACCCCCGCGAGGGCCTGGAAACACCATATATTTT
TRBV14,TRBJ1-3,-,-,CASSQEAAISGNTIYF,TGTGCCAGCAGCCAAGAAGCAGCTATATCTGGAAACACCATATATTTT